This T cell receptor beta chain is drawn from a study of CD8+ T cells in alopecia areata. Study in general: Each day, treated patients took oral tofacitinib twice, at 5 to 10 mg per dose.

Investigators isolated RNA and reverse transcribed it into cDNA to act as the sequencing template. Clones were sequenced by immunoSEQ multiplex PCR, and TCRdb holds only the in-frame ones, with some missing. The profile shows 65,000 to 70,000 clones, about three fifths of them singletons. Germline assignment: CDR1 MNHEY and CDR2 SMNVEV (reference sequence). The CDR3 contains 14 residues. The V segment lost 4 bases and the J segment 8 bases; nucleotides outside the gene matches: 8. The material was CD8+ T cells sorted from blood, obtained at week 0. The rearrangement links TRBV27 to TRBJ2-1, with 7 bases aligning to TRBD2. The receptor was isolated from a human donor with alopecia areata. The CDR3 DNA reads as TGTGCCAGCAGTTCGACGGGACTAACTGATGAGCAGTTCTTC. Its protein is CASSSTGLTDEQFF.